Below are 25 T cell receptor beta chains sequenced from a single sample in a study of cytomegalovirus exposure and HLA in healthy donors. The PCR made use of 60 Vbeta and 13 Jbeta primers. Data came from immunoSEQ multiplex PCR; TCRdb stores just in-frame clones and leaves some out. The sample shows 85,000 to 130,000 clones, roughly 83% of them seen only once. Sequencing was performed on PBMCs. Receptors were obtained from a female donor in good health and CMV-seropositive.

J is TRBJ2-2 and V is TRBV6-1; perhaps TRBD2 as D (5 bases). The CDR3 length is 14 residues. V shed 11 bases and J shed 2 bases, with 15 bases lying between them. Germline loops: CDR1 MNHNS, CDR2 SASEGT. CDR3 DNA sequence: TGTGCCGTCGCCGCAGACTATAACACCGGGGAGCTGTTTTTT. This codes for CAVAADYNTGELFF.

This clone was observed once. The chain has TRBV30 and TRBJ1-1; D is undetermined. Trimming left V 0 bases short and J 2 bases short, with 7 bases between. There are 13 residues in the CDR3. In germline, CDR1 is GTSNPN, CDR2 SVGIG (reference sequence). In DNA, the CDR3 is TGTGCCTGGAGTGTACAGTCAAACACTGAAGCTTTCTTT. Protein: CAWSVQSNTEAFF.

This chain connects TRBV5-1 to TRBJ2-2; 13 nucleotides line up with TRBD2. V gave up 3 bases and J gave up 1 base; unmatched junction bases: 9. The CDR3 is 19 amino acids. Germline CDR1 and CDR2: SGHRS and YFSETQ. The CDR3 region is CASSSPRTSGRQNTGELFF. CDR3 bases: TGCGCCAGCAGCTCACCAAGGACTAGCGGGAGACAGAACACCGGGGAGCTGTTTTTT.

The CDR3 coding sequence is TGTGCCAGCAGCACCGGACTAGCGGGAATTGAGCAGTTCTTC. Protein product: CASSTGLAGIEQFF. This chain joins TRBV9 and TRBJ2-1; 12 bases match TRBD2. Per germline, CDR1 SGDLS and CDR2 YYNGEE. The CDR3 is 14 residues long. Losses at the gene ends were 4 bases for V and 9 bases for J; bases not matched to a gene: 5.

The chain links TRBV5-1 to TRBJ1-1, with 9 positions matching TRBD1. The length of the CDR3 is 13 residues. CDR1 SGHRS and CDR2 YFSETQ come from the germline V gene. Trimming cost V 3 bases and J 5 bases; bases outside gene matches: 2. The CDR3: CASSSDRGTEAFF. In DNA form, the CDR3 reads TGCGCCAGCAGCTCGGACAGGGGAACTGAAGCTTTCTTT.

J is TRBJ2-2 and V is TRBV19; 8 positions agree with TRBD2. The CDR3 loop spans 15 amino acids. The germline CDR1 and CDR2 sequences are LNHDA and SQIVND (reference sequence). Trimming at V came to 6 bases and at J to 1 base, leaving 4 bases not matched to a gene. CDR3 sequence reads: CASRVLAGNTGELFF. DNA of the CDR3: TGTGCCAGTAGGGTGCTAGCGGGGAACACCGGGGAGCTGTTTTTT.

This chain connects TRBV5-4 to TRBJ2-1; TRBD1 aligns across 7 bases. The CDR3 spans 16 residues. Germline CDR1 is SGHNT and CDR2 is YYREEE (reference sequence). Germline trimming cut 3 bases from V and 5 bases from J; bases unmatched to any gene: 11. CDR3 bases: TGTGCCAGCAGCTCCCCCGGGACAGCTTTTAACAATGAGCAGTTCTTC. This encodes CASSSPGTAFNNEQFF.

J is TRBJ1-5 and V is TRBV11-2; 7 bases agree with TRBD1. CDR1 and CDR2 from the germline V gene are SGHAT and FQNNGV. Trimming cost V 4 bases and J 8 bases; bases outside gene matches: 5. This CDR3 has 13 residues. This CDR3 reads CASSSSRGKPQHF. DNA for the CDR3: TGTGCCAGCAGCTCGTCCAGGGGGAAGCCCCAGCATTTT.

The chain has TRBV7-2 and TRBJ1-4, with D possibly being TRBD1 (5 bases). The ends were cut back, 4 bases at V and 4 bases at J, with 16 bases in the middle. The CDR3 spans 16 residues. Germline V gene sequence: CDR1 SGHTA, CDR2 FQGNSA. The CDR3 coding sequence is TGTGCCAGCAGCTCACAACCGGGACTGAATAATGAAAAACTGTTTTTT. This gives the protein CASSSQPGLNNEKLFF.

The chain recombines TRBV19 with TRBJ2-1; 10 bases are shared with TRBD2. J was trimmed by 4 bases and V by 7 bases; bases with no gene match: 7. This CDR3 is 15 amino acids long. Germline V gives CDR1 LNHDA, CDR2 SQIVND (reference sequence). This chain's CDR3 is CASTITSGIYNEQFF. The CDR3 DNA reads TGTGCCAGTACCATTACTAGCGGGATTTACAATGAGCAGTTCTTC.

This sequence joins TRBV5-1 and TRBJ2-5, with 8 bases identical to TRBD1. V shed 3 bases and J 4 bases; nucleotides not matched to a gene: 2. Germline V CDR1 and CDR2: SGHRS, YFSETQ. The CDR3 runs to 13 residues. The CDR3 DNA reads as TGCGCCAGCAGCTCGCAGGGGGCAGAGACCCAGTACTTC. This sequence encodes CASSSQGAETQYF.

As concerns this clone: Sequence at one end of the junction differs from germline and may be a read error. CDR3 in amino acids: CASSWSSGVSSGANGLTF. CDR3 in DNA: TGCGCCAGCAGCTGGTCTAGCGGGGTGAGCTCTGGGGCCAACGGCCTGACTTTC. This chain joins TRBV5-1 and TRBJ2-6, with 9 nucleotides matching TRBD2. The CDR3 extends over 18 amino acids. Germline-derived CDR1 and CDR2 are SGHRS and YFSETQ.

The genes are TRBV11-2 and TRBJ2-3; D might be TRBD2 (5 bases). The CDR3 is made up of 13 amino acids. Trimming removed 10 bases from V and 3 bases from J, with 14 bases in between. Germline-derived CDR1 and CDR2 are SGHAT and FQNNGV. The CDR3 DNA reads TGTGCCACCGAGGGAGCCACGACAGATACGCAGTATTTT. Its translation is CATEGATTDTQYF.

The J gene is TRBJ1-4, the V gene TRBV18; D unclear. Trimming removed 6 bases from V and 12 bases from J, with 14 bases in between. This CDR3 spans 12 amino acids. Germline CDR1 KGHSH, CDR2 LQKENI. Here the CDR3 DNA reads TGTGCCAGCTCGCTTCCGTCCCAGGAACTGTTTTTT. The encoded protein is CASSLPSQELFF.

The genes are TRBV6-4 and TRBJ1-1; TRBD1 might be the D (5 bases). The CDR3 sequence is 15 residues long. Trimming left V 4 bases short and J 4 bases short, with 16 bases between. The germline CDR1 and CDR2 sequences are MRHNA and SNTAGT. CDR3 bases: TGTGCCAGCAGTGGTTCGGGAGGGGAGGGCACTGAAGCTTTCTTT. Amino acid sequence: CASSGSGGEGTEAFF.

J is TRBJ2-3 and V is TRBV9; D uncertain. Trimming took off 4 bases at V and 2 bases at J, with 11 bases between the two ends. CDR3 length: 14 residues. Germline V lookup: CDR1 SGDLS, CDR2 YYNGEE. DNA for the CDR3: TGTGCCAGCAGCCCTCGATGGCCCACAGATACGCAGTATTTT. It is translated as CASSPRWPTDTQYF.

The J gene is TRBJ1-2, the V gene TRBV11-3, with 8 bases aligning to TRBD1. CDR3 length equals 18 residues. V trimming: 0 bases; J trimming: 0 bases; junction bases outside the gene matches: 9. The germline V gene encodes CDR1 SGHNT and CDR2 YENEEA. Written as DNA, the CDR3 is TGTGCCAGCAGCTTAGAACCCCTAACGGACAGGGCTAACTATGGCTACACCTTC. Its protein is CASSLEPLTDRANYGYTF.

This chain uses TRBV13 with TRBJ2-5; 7 nucleotides align to TRBD1. The ends lost 4 bases at V and 5 bases at J; junction bases unmatched: 1. The V gene's germline CDR1 is PRHDT and CDR2 FYEKMQ (reference sequence). The CDR3 is 12 residues long. As DNA, the CDR3 is TGTGCCAGCAGCTCGACAGGGGAGACCCAGTACTTC. Amino acids: CASSSTGETQYF.

This sequence joins TRBV19 and TRBJ2-1; no reliable D call. Trimming cost V 2 bases and J 6 bases, with 17 bases left between them. The CDR3 is 16 residues long. Looked up from germline, CDR1 is LNHDA and CDR2 is SQIVND (reference sequence). CDR3 protein: CASSIIPAAAGNEQFF. The CDR3 coding sequence is TGTGCCAGTAGTATAATCCCCGCTGCCGCCGGCAATGAGCAGTTCTTC.

This chain uses TRBV7-9 with TRBJ1-1, with TRBD1 identical over 9 bases. V was pared by 4 bases and J by 5 bases, with 2 bases of the junction left unmatched. The germline CDR1 and CDR2 sequences are SEHNR and FQNEAQ (reference sequence). The CDR3 consists of 13 residues. As DNA, the CDR3 is TGTGCCAGCAGCTACGGGACAGGGACTGAAGCTTTCTTT. Amino acid sequence: CASSYGTGTEAFF.

The gene calls are TRBV5-1 and TRBJ2-5; a weak D match, TRBD1 (6 bases). Trimming cost V 0 bases and J 5 bases, with 14 bases left between them. CDR1 is SGHRS, CDR2 YFSETQ, per germline. The CDR3 loop spans 15 amino acids. As DNA, the CDR3 is TGCGCCAGCAGCTTGGTCAGTGGGACACGGGAGACCCAGTACTTC. This sequence encodes CASSLVSGTRETQYF.

This rearrangement joins TRBV7-2 to TRBJ2-1, with D perhaps TRBD1 (7 bases). CDR3 length equals 19 residues. Germline V gene lookup returns CDR1 SGHTA and CDR2 FQGNSA. Trimming shortened V by 1 base and J by 7 bases, and 26 bases separated the two germline ends. The CDR3 reads CASSLGPRAQGGPVNEQFF. As DNA, the CDR3 is TGTGCCAGCAGCTTAGGACCCCGGGCGCAGGGGGGCCCCGTTAATGAGCAGTTCTTC.

The V and J genes are TRBV10-3 and TRBJ1-2, with 7 bases fitting TRBD1. Germline V lookup: CDR1 ENHRY, CDR2 SYGVKD. CDR3 size: 17 residues. V lost 2 bases, J lost 0 bases, and 9 bases stayed unmatched. The CDR3 DNA reads TGTGCCATCAGTGAGCGGACAGGCCTACTCACTAACTATGGCTACACCTTC. This translates into CAISERTGLLTNYGYTF.

This chain connects TRBV11-3 to TRBJ2-1, with D unresolved. The CDR3 has 15 residues. V was shortened by 5 bases and J by 8 bases, with 19 bases between the two germline ends. Per the germline V gene, CDR1 is SGHNT and CDR2 is YENEEA. CDR3 nucleotides: TGTGCCAGCAGCATGGCTTCAATCTCGCCAGATGAGCAGTTCTTC. It encodes CASSMASISPDEQFF.

This clone turned up a few times. V gene TRBV18 combines with J gene TRBJ2-3; a possible D gene is TRBD2 (6 bases). The V gene's germline CDR1 is KGHSH and CDR2 LQKENI. V lost 0 bases and J lost 0, with 13 bases in between. The CDR3 contains 17 residues. CDR3 in DNA: TGTGCCAGCTCACCACCAGGGGACTTTATAAGCACAGATACGCAGTATTTT. Residues: CASSPPGDFISTDTQYF.